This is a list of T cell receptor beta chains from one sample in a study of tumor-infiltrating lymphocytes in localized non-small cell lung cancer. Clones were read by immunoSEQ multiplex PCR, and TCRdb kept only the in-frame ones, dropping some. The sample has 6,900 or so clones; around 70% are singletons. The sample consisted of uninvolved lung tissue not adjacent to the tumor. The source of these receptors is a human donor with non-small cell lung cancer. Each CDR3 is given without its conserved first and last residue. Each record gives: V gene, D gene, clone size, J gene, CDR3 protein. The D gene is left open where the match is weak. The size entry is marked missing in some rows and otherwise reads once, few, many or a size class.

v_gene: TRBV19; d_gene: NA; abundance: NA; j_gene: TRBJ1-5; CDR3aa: ASNPLGGSNQPQH
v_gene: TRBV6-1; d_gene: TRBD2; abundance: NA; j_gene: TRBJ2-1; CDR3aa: ASRARTSEWNEQF
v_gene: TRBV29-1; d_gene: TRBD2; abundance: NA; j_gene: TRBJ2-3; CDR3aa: SVEPAGTTDTQY
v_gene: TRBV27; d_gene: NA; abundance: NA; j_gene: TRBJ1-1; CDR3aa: ASSSTGYNTEAF
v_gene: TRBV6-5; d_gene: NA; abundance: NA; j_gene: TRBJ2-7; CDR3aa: ASRIGLSSYEQY
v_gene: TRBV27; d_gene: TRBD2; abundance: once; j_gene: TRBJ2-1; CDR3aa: ASSLTGLAGAHNEQF
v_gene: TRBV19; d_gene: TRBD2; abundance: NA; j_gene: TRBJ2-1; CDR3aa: ASSTSGRGYNEQF
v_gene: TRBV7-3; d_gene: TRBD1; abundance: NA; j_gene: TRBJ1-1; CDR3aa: ASSSGGQANTEAF
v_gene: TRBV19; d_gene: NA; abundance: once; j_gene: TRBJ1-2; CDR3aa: ASAEGWGYGYT
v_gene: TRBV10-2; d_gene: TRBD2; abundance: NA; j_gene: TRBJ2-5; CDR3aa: ASSVQGLAIETQY
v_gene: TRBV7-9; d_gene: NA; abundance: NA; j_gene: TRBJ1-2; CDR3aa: ASSLDRREGYGYT
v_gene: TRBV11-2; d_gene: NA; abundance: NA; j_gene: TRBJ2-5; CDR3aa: ASSLGAGQETQY
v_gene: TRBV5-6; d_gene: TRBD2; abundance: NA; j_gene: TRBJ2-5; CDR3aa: ASSLRGTGTSGEGETQY
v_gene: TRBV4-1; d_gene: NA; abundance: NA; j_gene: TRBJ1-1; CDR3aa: ASSQEIGTNTEAF
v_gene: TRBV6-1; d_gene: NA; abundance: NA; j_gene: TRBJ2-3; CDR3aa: ASSLFSSTDTQY
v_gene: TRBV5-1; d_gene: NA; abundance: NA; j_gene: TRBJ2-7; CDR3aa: ASSLDRGSTYEQY
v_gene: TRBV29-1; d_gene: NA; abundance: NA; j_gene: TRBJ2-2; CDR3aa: SVEAGWAGGTGELF
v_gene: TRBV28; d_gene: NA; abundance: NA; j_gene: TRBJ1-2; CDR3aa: ASSSSGDGSNYGYT
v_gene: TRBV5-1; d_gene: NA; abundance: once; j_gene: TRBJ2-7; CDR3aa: ASSREKGYEQY
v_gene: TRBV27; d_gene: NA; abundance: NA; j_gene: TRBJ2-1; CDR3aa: ASSLEPYNEQF